This T cell receptor (beta chain) appears in the sequencing data of a study of PD-1 blockade in classical Hodgkin lymphoma. Sequencing was performed with immunoSEQ multiplex PCR; in TCRdb, only in-frame clones are kept and a portion is missing. The table lists roughly 50,000 clones, roughly 80% of them singletons. With respect to this clone: Antigen specificity is unknown.

Germline loops: CDR1 KGHSH, CDR2 LQKENI. V lost 2 bases and J lost 4, with 11 bases in between. The CDR3 consists of 15 residues. Every one of the patients relapsed after autologous stem cell transplantation (brentuximab vedotin exposure was variable). Study conclusions and caveats: Newly diagnosed patients reportedly had lower baseline TCR diversity than healthy donors.

The genes are TRBV18 and TRBJ2-2, with TRBD1 as a possible D gene (5 bases). The specimen was peripheral blood mononuclear cells (PBMCs), collected at baseline. The clonotype was recovered from a human donor with classical Hodgkin lymphoma. The CDR3 is CASSPGRASTGELFF. CDR3 nucleotide sequence: TGTGCCAGCTCACCAGGCAGGGCATCCACCGGGGAGCTGTTTTTT.